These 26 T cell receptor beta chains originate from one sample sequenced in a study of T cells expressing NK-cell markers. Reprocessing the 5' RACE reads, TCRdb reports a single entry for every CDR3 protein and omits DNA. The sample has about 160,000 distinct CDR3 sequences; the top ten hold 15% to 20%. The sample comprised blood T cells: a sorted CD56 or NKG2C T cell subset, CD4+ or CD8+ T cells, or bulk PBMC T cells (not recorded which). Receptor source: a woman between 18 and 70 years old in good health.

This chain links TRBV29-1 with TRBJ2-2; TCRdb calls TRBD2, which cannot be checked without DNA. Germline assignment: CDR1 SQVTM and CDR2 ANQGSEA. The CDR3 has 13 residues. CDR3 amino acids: CSAAGGRAGELFF.

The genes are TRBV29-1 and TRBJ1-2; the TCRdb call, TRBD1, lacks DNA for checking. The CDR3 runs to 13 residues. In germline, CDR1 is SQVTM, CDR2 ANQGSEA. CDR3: CSVGGGQGYGYTF.

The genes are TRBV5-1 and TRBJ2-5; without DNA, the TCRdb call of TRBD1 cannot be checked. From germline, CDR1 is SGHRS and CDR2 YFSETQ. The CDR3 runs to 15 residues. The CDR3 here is CASSLGDIAQETQYF.

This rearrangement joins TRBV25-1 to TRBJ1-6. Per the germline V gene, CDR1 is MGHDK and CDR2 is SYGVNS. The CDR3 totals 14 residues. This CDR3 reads CASSESDISSPLHF.

The CDR3 here is CASSRLTGRGVNEQFF. The chain couples TRBV7-2 to TRBJ2-1; TCRdb's assignment of TRBD1 cannot be checked, as there is no DNA. Looked up from germline, CDR1 is SGHTA and CDR2 is FQGNSA. The CDR3 length is 16 residues.

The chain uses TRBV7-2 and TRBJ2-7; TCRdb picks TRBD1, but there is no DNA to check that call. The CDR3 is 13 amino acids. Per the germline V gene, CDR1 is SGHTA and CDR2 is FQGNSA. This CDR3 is CASSLLARGEQYF.

This CDR3 is CASSSGQVGEQYF. The V gene is TRBV11-2, the J gene TRBJ2-7; with no DNA, the TCRdb D assignment of TRBD1 cannot be verified. This CDR3 has 13 residues. Germline V gene lookup returns CDR1 SGHAT and CDR2 FQNNGV.

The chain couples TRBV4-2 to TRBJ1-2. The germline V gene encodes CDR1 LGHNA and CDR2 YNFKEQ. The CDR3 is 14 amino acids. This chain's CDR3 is CASSQDMRDHGYTF.

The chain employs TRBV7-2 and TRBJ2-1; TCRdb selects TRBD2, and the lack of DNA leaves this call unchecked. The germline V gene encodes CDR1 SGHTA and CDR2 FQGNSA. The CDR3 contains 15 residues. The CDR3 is CASRQLAGVNNEQFF.

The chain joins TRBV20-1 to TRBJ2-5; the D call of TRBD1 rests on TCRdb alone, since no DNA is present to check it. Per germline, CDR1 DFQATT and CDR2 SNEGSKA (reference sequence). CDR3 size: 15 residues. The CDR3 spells CSASSPGGEKETQYF.

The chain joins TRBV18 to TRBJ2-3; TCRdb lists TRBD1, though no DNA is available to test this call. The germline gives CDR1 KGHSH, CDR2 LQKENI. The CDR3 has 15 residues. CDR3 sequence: CASSPPRGGPDTQYF. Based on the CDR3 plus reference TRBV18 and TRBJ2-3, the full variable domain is NAGVMQNPRHLVRRRGQEARLRCSPMKGHSHVYWYRQLPEEGLKFMVYLQKENIIDESGMPKERFSAEFPKEGPSILRIQQVVRGDSAAYFCASSPPRGGPDTQYFGPGTRLTVL.

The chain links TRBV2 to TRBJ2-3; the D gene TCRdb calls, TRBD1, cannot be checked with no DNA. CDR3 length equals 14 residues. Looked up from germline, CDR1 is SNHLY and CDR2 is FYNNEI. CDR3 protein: CASSDRVRTDTQYF. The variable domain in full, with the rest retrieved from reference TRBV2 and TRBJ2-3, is EPEVTQTPSHQVTQMGQEVILRCVPISNHLYFYWYRQILGQKVEFLVSFYNNEISEKSEIFDDQFSVERPDGSNFTLKIRSTKLEDSAMYFCASSDRVRTDTQYFGPGTRLTVL.

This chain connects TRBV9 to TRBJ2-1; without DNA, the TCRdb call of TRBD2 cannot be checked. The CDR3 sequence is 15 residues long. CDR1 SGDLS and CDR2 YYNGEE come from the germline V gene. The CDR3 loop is CASSVDSGPYNEQFF.

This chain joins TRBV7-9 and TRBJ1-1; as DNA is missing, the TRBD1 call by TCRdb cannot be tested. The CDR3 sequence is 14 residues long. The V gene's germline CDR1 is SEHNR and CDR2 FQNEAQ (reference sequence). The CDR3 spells CASSSDQGYTEAFF.

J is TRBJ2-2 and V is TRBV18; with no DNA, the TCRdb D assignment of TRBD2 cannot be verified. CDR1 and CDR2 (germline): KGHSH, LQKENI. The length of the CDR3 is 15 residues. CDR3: CASSPSGENTGELFF.

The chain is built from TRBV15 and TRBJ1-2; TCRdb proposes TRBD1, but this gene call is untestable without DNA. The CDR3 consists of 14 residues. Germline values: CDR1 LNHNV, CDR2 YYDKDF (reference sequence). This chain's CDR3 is CATSREDPLSGYTF.

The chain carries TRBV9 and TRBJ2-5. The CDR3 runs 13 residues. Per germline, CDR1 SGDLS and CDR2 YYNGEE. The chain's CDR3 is CASSSGIQETQYF.

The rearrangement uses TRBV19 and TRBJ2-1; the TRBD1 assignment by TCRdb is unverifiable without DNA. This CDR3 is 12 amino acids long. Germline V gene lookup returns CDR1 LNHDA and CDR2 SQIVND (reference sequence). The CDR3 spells CASSQRGNEQFF.

The CDR3 loop reads CAMTSGTLDEQFF. This chain connects TRBV2 to TRBJ2-1; TCRdb's D call, TRBD2, is unchecked because there is no DNA. Germline-derived CDR1 and CDR2 are SNHLY and FYNNEI. The length of the CDR3 is 13 residues. The variable domain in full, with the rest retrieved from reference TRBV2 and TRBJ2-1, is EPEVTQTPSHQVTQMGQEVILRCVPISNHLYFYWYRQILGQKVEFLVSFYNNEISEKSEIFDDQFSVERPDGSNFTLKIRSTKLEDSAMYFCAMTSGTLDEQFFGPGTRLTVL.

The CDR3 loop reads CASSVVTDEQFF. The chain joins TRBV6-1 to TRBJ2-1. Per germline, CDR1 MNHNS and CDR2 SASEGT. The CDR3 covers 12 residues.

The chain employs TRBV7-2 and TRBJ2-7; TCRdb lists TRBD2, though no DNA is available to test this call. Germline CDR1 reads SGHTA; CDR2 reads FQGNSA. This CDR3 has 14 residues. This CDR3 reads CASSLDGLYYEQYF.

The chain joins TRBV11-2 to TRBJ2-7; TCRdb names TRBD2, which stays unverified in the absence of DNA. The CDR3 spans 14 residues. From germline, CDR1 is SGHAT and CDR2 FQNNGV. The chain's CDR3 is CASSRGLAGYEQYF.

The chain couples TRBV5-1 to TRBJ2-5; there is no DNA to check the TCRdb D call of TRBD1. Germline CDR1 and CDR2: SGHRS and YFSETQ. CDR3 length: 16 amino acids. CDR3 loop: CASSLPWGQIQETQYF.

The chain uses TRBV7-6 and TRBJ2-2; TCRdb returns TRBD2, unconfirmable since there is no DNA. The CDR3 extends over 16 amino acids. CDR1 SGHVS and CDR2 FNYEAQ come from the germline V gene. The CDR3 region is CASSLQAGSNTGELFF.

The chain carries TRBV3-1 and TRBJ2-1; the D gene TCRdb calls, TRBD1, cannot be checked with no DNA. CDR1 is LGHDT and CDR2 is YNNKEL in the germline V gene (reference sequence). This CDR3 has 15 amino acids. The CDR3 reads CASSQGVGQGDEQFF.

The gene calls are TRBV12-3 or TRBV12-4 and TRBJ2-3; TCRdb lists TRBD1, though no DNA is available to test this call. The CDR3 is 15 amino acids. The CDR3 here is CASSTQGARADTQYF.